The rows below give T cell receptor beta chains drawn from one sample of a study of cytomegalovirus exposure and HLA in healthy donors. Clones were read by immunoSEQ multiplex PCR, and TCRdb kept only the in-frame ones, dropping some. The table gives about 76,000 clones; the top ten clones make up about 4.5% of it. Sequencing was performed on PBMCs. The source of these receptors is a woman between 40 and 55 years old in good health and CMV-seropositive. The CDR3 runs from the conserved cysteine through the conserved F or W. The D gene is left open where the match is weak.

v_call	cdr3_length	d_call	j_call	cdr3_nt	cdr3_aa
TRBV11-2	14	TRBD1	TRBJ2-7	TGTGCCAGCTGCCCCCGGGACAGCTACTACGAGCAGTACTTC	CASCPRDSYYEQYF
TRBV30	18	TRBD1	TRBJ2-6	TGTGCCTGGAGTCTCACAGGGGGCTGGGGCTCTGGGGCCAACGTCCTGACTTTC	CAWSLTGGWGSGANVLTF
TRBV27	13	-	TRBJ2-2	TGTGCCAGCAGTTTAGGTAGAACCGGGGAGCTGTTTTTT	CASSLGRTGELFF
TRBV5-1	14	-	TRBJ2-7	TGCGCCAGCAGCCCAGCGGACGATCTGAGGGAGCAGTACTTC	CASSPADDLREQYF
TRBV9	15	-	TRBJ2-2	TGTGCCAGCAGCGTAGAGTCCTGGGGAGACGGGGAGCTGTTTTTT	CASSVESWGDGELFF
TRBV27	17	TRBD1	TRBJ1-1	TGTGCCAGCAGTTTAACCGATGACAGGGGGCGAGTTGCTGAAGCTTTCTTT	CASSLTDDRGRVAEAFF
TRBV7-2	15	TRBD1	TRBJ1-2	TGTGCCAGCACCTCCCCCGGACAGGGGCACTATGGCTACACCTTC	CASTSPGQGHYGYTF
TRBV6-1	14	-	TRBJ2-2	TGTGCCAGCAGTCGGGACACGAGCACCGGGGAGCTGTTTTTT	CASSRDTSTGELFF
TRBV9	17	-	TRBJ2-6	TGTGCCAGCAGCAACCCGGGGGTATCCTCTGGGGCCAACGTCCTGACTTTC	CASSNPGVSSGANVLTF
TRBV10-3	11	TRBD1	TRBJ1-1	TGTGCCACCACAGGGGCCGATGAAGCTTTCTTT	CATTGADEAFF
TRBV7-2	12	-	TRBJ1-2	TGTGCCAGCAGCCTCGACAGATATGGCTACACCTTC	CASSLDRYGYTF
TRBV7-9	15	TRBD1	TRBJ2-7	TGTGCCAGCAGCCCACCGACAGGGAATTCCTACGAGCAGTACTTC	CASSPPTGNSYEQYF
TRBV28	15	-	TRBJ2-7	TGTGCCAGCAGTTTCCGAGGCCAGGGGCTATACGAGCAGTACTTC	CASSFRGQGLYEQYF
TRBV6-5	13	-	TRBJ1-2	TGTGCCAGCAGTCTCGGGGGAAGGATGGGCTACACCTTC	CASSLGGRMGYTF
TRBV4-1	15	TRBD1	TRBJ1-1	TGCGCCAGCAGCCAAGTGTCGGCCAGGGGGACTGAAGCTTTCTTT	CASSQVSARGTEAFF
TRBV4-2	15	-	TRBJ2-7	TGTGCCAGCAGCCAAGATAAGGCGGCCAGCTACGAGCAGTACTTC	CASSQDKAASYEQYF
TRBV14	13	-	TRBJ2-6	TGTGCCAGCAAAGCGTCTGGGGCCAACGTCCTGACTTTC	CASKASGANVLTF
TRBV27	15	-	TRBJ2-3	TGTGCCAGCAGTTCCCCGCTTAGAAGCACAGATACGCAGTATTTT	CASSSPLRSTDTQYF
TRBV9	16	TRBD2	TRBJ2-3	TGTGCCAGCAGCGTAGCTCCGGGAGGGACCACAGATACGCAGTATTTT	CASSVAPGGTTDTQYF
TRBV6-1	14	TRBD1	TRBJ2-1	TGTGCCAGTAGTGAGGGACAGGGGTGGAATGAGCAGTTCTTC	CASSEGQGWNEQFF
TRBV15	18	TRBD1	TRBJ2-6	TGTGCCACCAGCCGACGGACAGGGCCGGTAACTGGGGCCAACGTCCTGACTTTC	CATSRRTGPVTGANVLTF
TRBV4-3	18	TRBD2	TRBJ2-1	TGCGCCAGCAGCCAAGATAGGGCCTCGCGGGGGGGGCGCGATGAGCAGTTCTTC	CASSQDRASRGGRDEQFF
TRBV6-1	14	-	TRBJ1-5	TGTGCCAGCGGCTTAATTGAAGGCAATCAGCCCCAGCATTTT	CASGLIEGNQPQHF
TRBV7-9	14	-	TRBJ1-1	TGTGCCAGCAGCAAGAAACAGGGGAACACTGAAGCTTTCTTT	CASSKKQGNTEAFF
TRBV5-1	15	-	TRBJ2-7	TGCGCCAGCAGCTTTAGCCCGGAGAGAAGCTACGAACAGTACTTC	CASSFSPERSYEQYF
TRBV11-2	16	TRBD2	TRBJ2-2	TGTGCCAGCAGGGGAACCGGGACTACGAACACCGGGGAGCTGTTTTTT	CASRGTGTTNTGELFF
TRBV4-2	17	-	TRBJ2-3	TGTGCCAGCAGCCAAGATGGAGGGGAGCGGCTAACAGATACGCAGTATTTT	CASSQDGGERLTDTQYF
TRBV7-9	17	-	TRBJ1-3	TGTGCCAGCAGCACCCCCGGGTCACACCGGGAAGGAAACACCATATATTTT	CASSTPGSHREGNTIYF
TRBV7-6	14	TRBD1	TRBJ1-4	TGTGCCAGCAGCCCGGGACAGATTAATGAAAAACTGTTTTTT	CASSPGQINEKLFF
TRBV5-1	13	TRBD1	TRBJ1-2	TGCGCCAGCAGCACGGGACAGGAGTATGGCTACACCTTC	CASSTGQEYGYTF
TRBV28	16	TRBD1	TRBJ2-7	TGTGCCAGCAGATCGTCCCCCGGACAGGGAAGGTACGAGCAGTACTTC	CASRSSPGQGRYEQYF
TRBV5-1	18	TRBD2	TRBJ2-1	TGCGCCAGCAGCTGGGGACTAGCGGAGGGATTCGTGGGAAATGAGCAGTTCTTC	CASSWGLAEGFVGNEQFF
TRBV6-4	15	TRBD2	TRBJ2-5	TGTGCCAGCAGTGAACTAGCGGGAGGGCAAGAGACCCAGTACTTC	CASSELAGGQETQYF
TRBV7-9	16	-	TRBJ2-2	TGTGCCAGCAGCTTAGGGTTTGGGGAGCGGACCGGGGAGCTGTTTTTT	CASSLGFGERTGELFF
TRBV6-5	13	-	TRBJ2-7	TGTGCCAGCAGTTACAGGGGCCTAGGGGAGCAGTACTTC	CASSYRGLGEQYF
TRBV5-1	17	TRBD1	TRBJ1-1	TGCGCCAGCAGCTTAACAGGGGGCGGGACTATGACCACTGAAGCTTTCTTT	CASSLTGGGTMTTEAFF
TRBV20-1	10	TRBD1	TRBJ2-5	TGCAAAGGGGGCAGGGAGACCCAGTACTTC	CKGGRETQYF
TRBV6-1	13	-	TRBJ1-3	TGTGCCAGCACCTCAACGGTAGGAAACACCATATATTTT	CASTSTVGNTIYF
TRBV28	13	-	TRBJ1-2	TGTGCCAGCAGTTTGGGCAGGGGCGATGGCTACACCTTC	CASSLGRGDGYTF
TRBV13	14	-	TRBJ2-1	TGTGCCGGCAGCTCCGGGACTTCTTACAATGAGCAGTTCTTC	CAGSSGTSYNEQFF
TRBV21-1	14	-	TRBJ1-1	TGTGCCAGCCCCCCAGGTCGACTGAACACTGAAGCTTTCTTT	CASPPGRLNTEAFF
TRBV6-4	13	-	TRBJ2-1	TGTGCCAGCAGTGACTCAGCGGTCAATGAGCAGTTCTTC	CASSDSAVNEQFF
TRBV2	18	-	TRBJ2-6	TGTGCCAGCAGTGAAAATCCTCCCGCGGCCTCTGGGGCCAACGTCCTGACTTTC	CASSENPPAASGANVLTF
TRBV7-6	15	-	TRBJ2-3	TGTGCCAGCAGCTTAGAGGGACTGAGGACAGATACGCAGTATTTT	CASSLEGLRTDTQYF
TRBV6-6	16	-	TRBJ1-1	TGTGCCAGCAGCCCCCCGAGGTTGTCAGTGAACACTGAAGCTTTCTTT	CASSPPRLSVNTEAFF
TRBV5-6	14	-	TRBJ1-2	TGTGCCAGCAGCTTGGGGCAGGGAGGAAATGGCTACACCTTC	CASSLGQGGNGYTF
TRBV28	16	-	TRBJ1-4	TGTGCCAGCAGTACACACAGACAGCTCTCCGTCGAAAAACTGTTTTTT	CASSTHRQLSVEKLFF
TRBV7-2	17	TRBD2	TRBJ2-3	TGTGCCAGCAGCTCCCACCGGACTAGCGGATCCACAGATACGCAGTATTTT	CASSSHRTSGSTDTQYF
TRBV4-1	14	-	TRBJ2-1	TGCGCCAGCAGCCAAGGCCTGCAGGGGAATGAGCAGTTCTTC	CASSQGLQGNEQFF